These T cell receptor beta chains were read from a single sample in a study of blood T cell repertoires in COVID-19. The repertoire was sequenced with immunoSEQ multiplex PCR; TCRdb's copy has only in-frame clones and lacks some. Found here are approximately 300,000 clones, 75% to 95% of them singletons; the top ten hold more than 6%. What was sequenced was peripheral blood. All receptors derive from a woman aged 25-40 years with COVID-19, enrolled during active disease. The CDR3 runs from the conserved cysteine through the conserved F or W. A D gene is named only where the DNA matches it firmly. Size is stated for part of the rows, as once, few or many counts, or as a class when the clone is expanded.

CASSQGLPDTQYF TGCGCCAGCAGCCAAGGACTCCCAGATACGCAGTATTTT . TRBJ2-3 TRBV4-3 .
CASTPATSTDTQYF TGTGCTAGCACCCCAGCGACTAGCACAGATACGCAGTATTTT . TRBJ2-3 TRBV7-7 .
CASSVGSENSPLHF TGTGCCAGCAGCGTAGGTAGTGAAAATTCACCCCTCCACTTT few TRBJ1-6 TRBV9 .
CASSLTGDPSYEQYF TGCGCCAGCAGCCTAACAGGGGACCCCTCCTACGAGCAGTACTTC . TRBJ2-7 TRBV5-1 TRBD1
CASSLEQGGEQYF TGTGCCAGCAGCTTAGAGCAGGGGGGCGAGCAGTACTTC . TRBJ2-7 TRBV7-2 .
CASSYSTGSGEKLFF TGTGCCAGCAGTTACTCCACAGGGTCAGGTGAAAAACTGTTTTTT . TRBJ1-4 TRBV6-6 .
CASRGTSGISLEQYF TGCGCCAGCAGGGGGACTAGCGGGATCTCTCTCGAGCAGTACTTC . TRBJ2-7 TRBV10-2 TRBD2
CASSIGTSGDFANTGELFF TGTGCCAGTAGTATAGGGACTAGCGGGGATTTCGCGAACACCGGGGAGCTGTTTTTT once TRBJ2-2 TRBV19 TRBD2
CASSYSSGNEKLFF TGTGCCAGCAGTTACTCTTCGGGGAATGAAAAACTGTTTTTT . TRBJ1-4 TRBV6-2/TRBV6-3 .
CASSLGGTSRYEQYF TGTGCCAGCAGCTTAGGGGGGACTAGCCGCTACGAGCAGTACTTC . TRBJ2-7 TRBV7-2 TRBD2
CASSQLGGVTDTQYF TGTGCCAGTTCGCAGTTGGGGGGAGTAACAGATACGCAGTATTTT . TRBJ2-3 TRBV19 .
CASSQVGQSSYEQYF TGCGCCAGCAGCCAAGTGGGACAGTCCTCCTACGAGCAGTACTTC once TRBJ2-7 TRBV4-3 TRBD1
CASRATGVTEAFF TGTGCCAGTAGAGCCACAGGGGTTACTGAAGCTTTCTTT . TRBJ1-1 TRBV19 TRBD1
CASGRGVAGGSYNEQFF TGTGCTAGTGGTAGGGGGGTGGCGGGAGGCTCCTACAATGAGCAGTTCTTC . TRBJ2-1 TRBV12-5 TRBD2
CASSSGLEYNEQFF TGTGCCAGCAGCTCTGGGCTCGAATACAATGAGCAGTTCTTC . TRBJ2-1 TRBV6-5 .
CASSLGVINQPQHF TGTGCCAGCAGCTTGGGAGTGATCAATCAGCCCCAGCATTTT . TRBJ1-5 TRBV5-8 .
CASKTAERSEAFF TGTGCCAGCAAGACTGCCGAGCGCTCTGAAGCTTTCTTT . TRBJ1-1 TRBV28 .
CASSLQLNYGYTF TGCGCCAGCAGCTTGCAGTTGAACTATGGCTACACCTTC . TRBJ1-2 TRBV5-1 .
CASSLSTGRGSITAQHF TGTGCCAGCAGCTTAAGTACAGGGAGGGGTTCAATCACGGCCCAGCATTTT . TRBJ1-5 TRBV7-2 .
CASSPTSGRAEQFF TGTGCCAGCAGTCCGACTAGCGGGAGGGCAGAGCAGTTCTTC . TRBJ2-1 TRBV7-3 TRBD2
CASSAVGRNTDTQYF TGTGCCAGCAGCGCTGTGGGGCGGAACACAGATACGCAGTATTTT few TRBJ2-3 TRBV9 .
CASTGLAGATSYNEQFF TGTGCCAGCACCGGGCTAGCGGGAGCCACCTCCTACAATGAGCAGTTCTTC once TRBJ2-1 TRBV2 TRBD2
CASSSTGQVVGTEAFF TGCGCCAGCAGCTCCACGGGACAGGTGGTGGGGACTGAAGCTTTCTTT . TRBJ1-1 TRBV5-1 TRBD1
CASRTSSFGGADQPQHF TGTGCCAGCAGAACCTCATCTTTTGGGGGCGCGGATCAGCCCCAGCATTTT . TRBJ1-5 TRBV28 .
CASSQKRNTEAFF TGTGCCAGCAGTCAAAAGAGGAACACTGAAGCTTTCTTT . TRBJ1-1 TRBV5-5 .
CASSQTSGFTDTQYF TGCGCCAGCAGCCAAACTAGCGGATTCACAGATACGCAGTATTTT . TRBJ2-3 TRBV4-1 TRBD2
CASTTAGRVNEKLFF TGTGCCAGCACCACAGCAGGGAGGGTGAATGAAAAACTGTTTTTT . TRBJ1-4 TRBV5-6 .
CASSLNPREGTEAFF TGTGCCAGCAGCTTAAATCCCAGGGAGGGAACTGAAGCTTTCTTT . TRBJ1-1 TRBV13 .
CASSASVINQPQHF TGTGCCAGCAGCGCCAGTGTGATCAATCAGCCCCAGCATTTT . TRBJ1-5 TRBV28 .
CASSNTPTVYEQYF TGTGCCAGTAGCAACACCCCAACAGTCTACGAGCAGTACTTC . TRBJ2-7 TRBV19 .
CASSLLAGGSSTDTQYF TGCGCCAGCAGCTTACTAGCGGGAGGTAGTAGCACAGATACGCAGTATTTT . TRBJ2-3 TRBV5-1 TRBD2
CASSLWGSSSYNSPLHF TGTGCCAGCAGCTTATGGGGCTCGAGCTCCTATAATTCACCCCTCCACTTT . TRBJ1-6 TRBV7-2 .
CASYTSGRAGETQYF TGTGCCAGTTATACTAGCGGGAGGGCCGGAGAGACCCAGTACTTC . TRBJ2-5 TRBV11-2 TRBD2
CATLGREFSTDTQYF TGTGCCACCCTTGGGCGAGAGTTTAGCACAGATACGCAGTATTTT . TRBJ2-3 TRBV28 .
CASSDTGGASYGYTF TGCGCCAGCAGCGATACAGGGGGCGCTTCCTATGGCTACACCTTC . TRBJ1-2 TRBV5-1 TRBD1
CASSTEAYNSPLHF TGTGCCAGCAGCACGGAGGCCTATAATTCACCCCTCCACTTT . TRBJ1-6 TRBV6-5 .
CASSLAVGGGEQYF TGTGCCAGCAGCTTAGCGGTCGGGGGAGGCGAGCAGTACTTC . TRBJ2-7 TRBV7-2 .
CASSTSGTENTDTQYF TGTGCCAGCAGCACCTCCGGGACAGAGAACACAGATACGCAGTATTTT once TRBJ2-3 TRBV9 TRBD1
CASSLEGSSYNSPLHF TGTGCCAGCAGCTTGGAAGGGAGCTCCTATAATTCACCCCTCCACTTT . TRBJ1-6 TRBV5-4 .
CASSLDILAWNEQFF TGTGCCAGCAGCTTAGATATCCTAGCGTGGAATGAGCAGTTCTTC . TRBJ2-1 TRBV11-2 .
CASSPPYGELFF TGTGCCAGCTCACCACCCTACGGGGAGCTGTTTTTT . TRBJ2-2 TRBV18 .
CASSSTGVYEQYF TGTGCCAGCAGCTCCACAGGGGTCTACGAGCAGTACTTC . TRBJ2-7 TRBV28 TRBD1
CASTRGSSYNEQFF TGTGCCAGCACCCGGGGGAGCTCCTACAATGAGCAGTTCTTC . TRBJ2-1 TRBV6-5 .
CASSVTESNTEAFF TGTGCCAGCAGCGTTACAGAGTCGAACACTGAAGCTTTCTTT . TRBJ1-1 TRBV6-5 .
CASSPDSGYFQYF TGTGCCAGCAGTCCAGATTCGGGATACTTTCAGTACTTC . TRBJ2-5 TRBV28 .
CSVGEGGHTEAFF TGCAGCGTTGGGGAGGGCGGGCATACTGAAGCTTTCTTT . TRBJ1-1 TRBV29-1 .
CASRLDYTHEQYF TGTGCCAGCAGACTGGACTATACGCACGAGCAGTACTTC . TRBJ2-7 TRBV12-3/TRBV12-4 .
CASSFTSQGGSGELFF TGTGCCAGCAGTTTTACCTCCCAGGGGGGTTCCGGGGAGCTGTTTTTT . TRBJ2-2 TRBV27 .
CASSLGDRGDTEAFF TGTGCCAGCAGCTTAGGGGACAGGGGGGACACTGAAGCTTTCTTT . TRBJ1-1 TRBV5-4 TRBD1
CSVGTGPDYEQYF TGCAGCGTTGGGACTGGACCAGACTACGAGCAGTACTTC . TRBJ2-7 TRBV29-1 .
CASSKQITGPEAFF TGTGCCAGCAGCAAACAGATTACAGGGCCTGAAGCTTTCTTT . TRBJ1-1 TRBV28 .
CASSRRDNSYEQYF TGTGCCAGCAGCCGTCGGGACAACTCCTACGAGCAGTACTTC . TRBJ2-7 TRBV6-2/TRBV6-3 .
CSVEDAGQGTYEQYF TGCAGCGTTGAAGATGCCGGACAGGGAACCTACGAGCAGTACTTC . TRBJ2-7 TRBV29-1 TRBD1
CASSARDSSYNEQFF TGTGCCAGCAGTGCTAGGGACAGCTCCTACAATGAGCAGTTCTTC . TRBJ2-1 TRBV2 TRBD1
CATRRAQRDTGELFF TGTGCCACCAGGAGGGCGCAGCGAGACACCGGGGAGCTGTTTTTT . TRBJ2-2 TRBV15 .